The present TCR beta chain was sequenced within a study of vaccination and CD4 T cells after COVID-19 (dated 2022 in TCRdb). Context from the whole study: Every convalescent patient had a positive nasal swab PCR test for SARS-CoV-2, with mild disease in about 9 patients and severe disease in one. The convalescent cohort comprised six males and four females, including two Hispanic individuals, seven Caucasians, two Asians and one multiracial person. Participants got two doses of the Pfizer-BioNTech BNT162b2 vaccine (n=8) or two doses of the Moderna mRNA-1273 vaccine (n=2). Post-COVID blood samples were collected from convalescent patients a median of roughly 100 days after diagnosis, with a range of about 30 to 161 days. Post-vaccine blood samples were collected a median of about 66 days after the second vaccine dose, ranging from about 12 to 250 days. For three convalescent patients, samples were collected at an early post-vaccination timepoint (day 14) as well as at a late post-vaccination timepoint (days 161 to 241). Culture stimuli were overlapping spike peptide pools from SARS-CoV-2 and from the common cold coronaviruses HCoV-NL63, HCoV-OC43 and HCoV-229E. In control cultures, a CEFX viral epitope pool was used as positive control, an HIV-1 Nef peptide pool was used as negative control, or no peptide was added. The spike-specific CD4+ TCR repertoire was compared before and after mRNA vaccination in ten to eleven COVID-19 convalescent patients and a handful of infection-naive healthy vaccine recipients. What the research found in general, with its limitations: The study included relatively few convalescent patients and did not analyze early timepoints after natural infection. The median number of SARS-CoV-2-reactive clonotypes rose from approximately 20 after infection to roughly 38 after vaccination, but the change was not significant. Among the post-vaccine SARS-CoV-2-reactive clones in convalescent patients, a median 86.3% showed up only after vaccination, which suggests vaccine-specific priming. Nearly all vaccine-specific clones in convalescent patients (304 of 307) were mono-reactive for SARS-CoV-2 spike rather than cross-reactive with common cold coronaviruses.

Taken from cysteine to phenylalanine, the CDR3 has 15 residues. Solely the CDR3 DNA is kept, with 45 bases framed from the first base. After removal of 6 bases from V and 9 bases from J, the junction retains 9 bases not matched to a gene. As encoded in the germline V gene, CDR1 is ENHRY while CDR2 is SYGVKD. This clonotype appeared a few times. It lacks a known antigen. Nothing much larger sits one base from this clone, and base qualities are not available. The time point label on this specimen signifies: late sampling 161 to 241 days after vaccination in a few convalescent patients. This specimen's treatment or condition label, per the study, means: roughly 10-day PBMC culture with coronavirus spike peptide pools or control peptides (ViraFEST assay). To expand antigen-specific T cells with peptide pools and then pick out the expanded clonotypes through TCR sequencing, the study relied on the ViraFEST assay. Positive SARS-CoV-2 PCR tests in the convalescent patients dated from March to December 2020, before Alpha, Beta and Delta variants emerged in the United States. Each well held 1.5 million to 2.5 million PBMCs cultured with roughly 10 ug/ml peptide pools in IMDM containing around 5.5% human AB serum and 10 IU/ml IL-2. Half of the culture medium was replaced with fresh IL-2-containing medium on days 3 and 7. Once the cells had been in culture for 10 days, the EasySep CD4+ T cell isolation kit was used to isolate CD4+ T cells by negative selection. Ficoll-Paque Plus gradient centrifugation was used to isolate PBMCs from whole blood, and the isolated PBMCs were then either used fresh or cryopreserved at -140C. Triplicate wells were generally used for each culture condition.

The library was obtained by PCR. At the Johns Hopkins FTIC core, DNA from the cultured CD4+ T cells underwent TCR sequencing with the Oncomine TCR Beta short-read assay. Genomic DNA was extracted from the cultured CD4+ T cells with the QIAamp micro DNA kit. Oncomine TCR Beta libraries from cultured CD4+ T cells were pooled using unique dual indexes and sequenced on an Illumina iSeq 100. Concerning the study's data processing: Non-productive sequences were removed, and CDR3s not starting with C, not ending with F or W, or shorter than 7 amino acids were discarded. Antigen-specific clonotypes were identified with the MANAFEST web application by comparing peptide-stimulated wells with reference and other culture wells. To be called positive, a clone needed an FDR below 0.05, an odds ratio above 5, and a productive frequency above 0.1% in at least two of three replicate wells. Clonotypes that were significantly expanded in both SARS-CoV-2 spike wells and at least one common cold coronavirus spike condition were defined as cross-reactive. Similarity between CDR3 sequences was evaluated in R version 3.6.1 using Levenshtein distances (stringdist) and unrooted phylogenetic trees (ape). The public reads were run again by TCRdb, first through fastp at Q25 and then through MiXCR, and only productive beta chains were kept. CDR3 protein duplicates are merged, each entry listing the most common genes and DNA. These V and J calls derive from TCRdb rather than the authors' analysis. For this sample the table gives under 30,000 distinct CDR3 sequences, of which around a third were detected only once. About 3.3% of the sample goes to the ten largest clones.

This receptor was taken from a human donor who had recovered from COVID-19. The starting material was CD4+ T cells from blood, cultured in vitro, obtained about 7 months after SARS-CoV-2 vaccination. The rearranged chain carries TRBV10-3 and TRBJ1-6, and TRBD1 aligns with 9 junction nucleotides. In nucleotides, the sequence is TGTGCCATCAGCCCAACGACAGGGGGAGCTTCACCCCTCCACTTT. Its protein is CAISPTTGGASPLHF.